These 25 T cell receptor beta chains originate from one sample sequenced in a study of shared clonotypes between healthy human individuals. Here immunoSEQ multiplex PCR was the method, and the copy in TCRdb shows in-frame clones only, minus some. Found here are about half a million clones, 60% to 80% of them singletons; the top ten hold 9.5% to 15%. Material: PBMCs. The receptors come from a woman between 40 and 50 years old in good health. Some clones in this sample may be carry-over from other donors' samples.

This clone was observed a single time. The rearrangement uses TRBV27 and TRBJ2-1; a possible D gene is TRBD1 (5 bases). Germline CDR1 and CDR2: MNHEY and SMNVEV (reference sequence). The length of the CDR3 is 14 residues. V dropped 6 bases and J dropped 10 bases, with 19 bases sitting between them. Written as DNA, the CDR3 is TGTGCCAGCAGCTATTCTCAGGGCGCGGCGGAGCAGTTCTTC. Translated, it gives CASSYSQGAAEQFF.

The V call is TRBV5-6, the J call TRBJ2-1; D is possibly TRBD2 (5 bases). Trimming removed 4 bases at V and 10 bases at J, with 15 bases between. The CDR3 extends over 13 amino acids. Germline-derived CDR1 and CDR2 are SGHDT and YYEEEE. The CDR3, as DNA: TGTGCCAGCAGCCCGCTGTCGAGGGAGGAGCAGTTCTTC. This gives the protein CASSPLSREEQFF.

The genes are TRBV28 and TRBJ2-7, with D perhaps being TRBD1 or TRBD2 (5 bases each). The CDR3 is 13 amino acids. Trimming took off 8 bases at V and 4 bases at J, with 15 bases between the two ends. Germline CDR1 MDHEN, CDR2 SYDVKM. Here the CDR3 reads CASVGTESYEQYF. In DNA form, the CDR3 reads TGTGCCAGCGTGGGGACCGAGTCTTACGAGCAGTACTTC.

The J gene is TRBJ1-3, the V gene TRBV4-1; unclear D gene. CDR3 length: 15 amino acids. Germline V gene data show CDR1 as MGHRA and CDR2 as YSYEKL. Trimming shortened V by 1 base and J by 4 bases, and 11 bases separated the two germline ends. The DNA of the CDR3 is TGCGCCAGCAGCCAAGTATCCCAGCCGGGAAACACCATATATTTT. Its protein product is CASSQVSQPGNTIYF.

This chain links TRBV4-1 with TRBJ1-3; TRBD1 is a possible D gene (6 bases). This CDR3 has 17 amino acids. Germline-derived CDR1 and CDR2 are MGHRA and YSYEKL. The ends were cut back, 4 bases at V and 0 bases at J, with 16 bases in the middle. Here the CDR3 reads CASSPTRQAYSGNTIYF. The CDR3 DNA reads as TGCGCCAGCAGCCCCACCCGACAGGCGTACTCTGGAAACACCATATATTTT.

The rearrangement uses TRBV18 and TRBJ2-1, with 8 bases lining up with TRBD1. This CDR3 has 15 residues. Germline V gene lookup returns CDR1 KGHSH and CDR2 LQKENI. The J segment lost 2 bases and the V segment lost 4 bases, leaving 4 bases of the junction unmatched. Here the CDR3 reads CASSLEDRAYNEQFF. The CDR3 DNA follows: TGTGCCAGCTCACTCGAGGACAGGGCCTACAATGAGCAGTTCTTC.

Regarding this clone: A single base is all that separates this from a far larger clone, so a read error is likely. V is TRBV2 and J is TRBJ1-1; 7 bases are shared with TRBD1. The V gene's germline CDR1 is SNHLY and CDR2 FYNNEI. Unmatched junction bases numbered 3, after V lost 7 bases and J lost 1 base. This CDR3 comprises 13 residues. CDR3 nucleotide sequence: TGTGCCAGCACCCGGACAGGGAACACTGAAGCTTTCTTT. Amino acid sequence: CASTRTGNTEAFF. Together with reference TRBV2 and TRBJ1-1, the CDR3 gives the full variable domain: EPEVTQTPSHQVTQMGQEVILRCVPISNHLYFYWYRQILGQKVEFLVSFYNNEISEKSEIFDDQFSVERPDGSNFTLKIRSTKLEDSAMYFCASTRTGNTEAFFGQGTRLTVV.

This chain links TRBV29-1 with TRBJ2-7, with D unclear. Between the trimmed V and J ends, which lost 2 bases and 1 base, there was a span of 9 bases. The CDR3 length is 13 residues. Germline CDR1 reads SQVTM; CDR2 reads ANQGSEA. Here the CDR3 DNA reads TGCAGCGTTGAAATGCCGGGTTCCTACGAGCAGTACTTC. This codes for CSVEMPGSYEQYF.

The genes are TRBV6-1 and TRBJ2-1, with TRBD2 as a possible D gene (5 bases). The germline V gene has CDR1 MNHNS and CDR2 SASEGT. CDR3 size: 13 residues. The V end lost 7 bases, the J end lost 6 bases, and 13 bases lay between the germline ends. The CDR3 region is CASMLGGRNEQFF. CDR3 nucleotides: TGTGCCAGCATGCTTGGAGGTCGCAATGAGCAGTTCTTC.

The chain recombines TRBV6-4 with TRBJ2-2, with D possibly being TRBD1 (6 bases). V was trimmed by 10 bases and J by 6 bases, leaving 15 bases between them. Germline loops: CDR1 MRHNA, CDR2 SNTAGT. CDR3 size: 13 residues. The CDR3 region has the DNA TGTGCCACTCAAGAAGGGGGAGCCGGGGAGCTGTTTTTT. Encoded protein: CATQEGGAGELFF.

J is TRBJ2-1 and V is TRBV5-8; D might be TRBD1 or TRBD2, each matching 5 bases. The CDR3 covers 15 residues. The V and J ends lost 2 bases and 9 bases respectively, with 18 bases between them. Germline values: CDR1 SGHTS, CDR2 YDEGEE. The CDR3: CASSFGQSRGTEQFF. CDR3 nucleotide sequence: TGTGCCAGCAGCTTCGGACAATCCCGAGGGACTGAGCAGTTCTTC.

The chain recombines TRBV5-1 with TRBJ1-1; TRBD1 might be the D (5 bases). With 3 bases removed from V and 4 bases from J, the gap between germline ends came to 7 bases. This CDR3 is built from 12 residues. Looked up from germline, CDR1 is SGHRS and CDR2 is YFSETQ. CDR3 residues: CASSWDGTEAFF. CDR3 bases: TGCGCCAGCAGCTGGGACGGCACTGAAGCTTTCTTT.

The rearrangement joins TRBV12-1 to TRBJ1-4; the table's D gene call, TRBD1, was not cross checked with the DNA. TRBV12-1 is labeled a pseudogene. CDR3 length: 15 residues. The CDR3 loop is CASSFVATANEKLFF. The DNA of the CDR3 is TGTGCCAGCAGCTTTGTCGCGACAGCTAATGAAAAACTGTTTTTT.

This clone was detected a few times. V and J are TRBV9 and TRBJ2-1; 9 bases are a match to TRBD2. The germline V gene has CDR1 SGDLS and CDR2 YYNGEE. The CDR3 covers 15 residues. Losses at the gene ends were 4 bases for V and 4 bases for J; bases not matched to a gene: 6. The CDR3 nucleotides read TGTGCCAGCAGCCTTCCTCTAGCGGGGTACAATGAGCAGTTCTTC. Amino acids: CASSLPLAGYNEQFF. Filled out from reference TRBV9 and TRBJ2-1, the complete variable domain reads DSGVTQTPKHLITATGQRVTLRCSPRSGDLSVYWYQQSLDQGLQFLIQYYNGEERAKGNILERFSAQQFPDLHSELNLSSLELGDSALYFCASSLPLAGYNEQFFGPGTRLTVL.

V is TRBV5-4 and J is TRBJ2-2; a weak D match, TRBD2 (6 bases). Germline lookup yields CDR1 SGHNT and CDR2 YYREEE (reference sequence). This CDR3 has 16 residues. Trimming cost V 4 bases and J 3 bases, with 16 bases left between them. CDR3 nucleotides: TGTGCCAGCAGCCTGGGGTCAGGGAGGCACACCGGGGAGCTGTTTTTT. The encoded protein is CASSLGSGRHTGELFF. The variable domain in full, completed from reference TRBV5-4 and TRBJ2-2, reads ETGVTQSPTHLIKTRGQQVTLRCSSQSGHNTVSWYQQALGQGPQFIFQYYREEENGRGNFPPRFSGLQFPNYSSELNVNALELDDSALYLCASSLGSGRHTGELFFGEGSRLTVL.

This clone was seen only a few times. The same CDR3 arises from other DNA sequences in this sample as well. The chain uses TRBV5-4 and TRBJ1-5; D is uncertain. Trimming stripped 0 bases from V and 6 bases from J, with 4 bases between. The CDR3 is made up of 12 amino acids. The germline CDR1 and CDR2 sequences are SGHNT and YYREEE (reference sequence). CDR3 sequence (DNA): TGTGCCAGCAGCTTGGAGGGTCAGCCCCAGCATTTT. Its protein product is CASSLEGQPQHF.

The gene calls are TRBV2 and TRBJ2-7, with 7 nucleotides matching TRBD2. V was clipped by 4 bases and J by 2 bases; unmatched bases: 8. The CDR3 extends over 15 amino acids. The germline V gene encodes CDR1 SNHLY and CDR2 FYNNEI. The CDR3 protein is CASSVEAGATYEQYF. CDR3 sequence (DNA): TGTGCCAGCAGTGTTGAGGCGGGAGCGACCTACGAGCAGTACTTC.

The chain links TRBV29-1 to TRBJ2-5, with TRBD1 matching 10 bases. CDR1 and CDR2 from the germline V gene are SQVTM and ANQGSEA. This CDR3 is 13 amino acids long. With 7 bases clipped from V and 3 bases from J, the junction kept 5 bases outside the gene matches. In DNA, the CDR3 is TGCAGCGCTGCAGGGACAGGGGAAGAGACCCAGTACTTC. Protein sequence: CSAAGTGEETQYF.

This clone was recorded once. The V call is TRBV18, the J call TRBJ2-1; 11 bases agree with TRBD2. The germline gives CDR1 KGHSH, CDR2 LQKENI. J gave up 0 bases and V 1 base, and 5 bases lay outside the gene matches. There are 18 residues in the CDR3. The CDR3: CASSPLGLAEGSYNEQFF. The CDR3 DNA follows: TGTGCCAGCTCACCACTGGGACTAGCGGAGGGCTCCTACAATGAGCAGTTCTTC.

J is TRBJ2-1 and V is TRBV25-1; 14 nucleotides line up with TRBD2. Germline trimming cut 6 bases from V and 0 bases from J; bases unmatched to any gene: 7. Germline V gives CDR1 MGHDK, CDR2 SYGVNS. This CDR3 has 18 amino acids. DNA for the CDR3: TGTGCCAGCAGCACCGGGACTAGCGGGAGTTACTCCTACAATGAGCAGTTCTTC. Protein sequence: CASSTGTSGSYSYNEQFF.

In regard to this clone: Other DNA sequences in the same sample also yield this CDR3. The rearrangement links TRBV18 to TRBJ1-5, with D possibly matching TRBD1 (5 bases). The CDR3 loop spans 14 amino acids. V lost 2 bases, J lost 4 bases, and 9 bases lay in between. Germline-derived CDR1 and CDR2 are KGHSH and LQKENI. The CDR3 DNA reads TGTGCCAGCTCACCAGGGGGTAGGAATCAGCCCCAGCATTTT. Amino acids: CASSPGGRNQPQHF.

This chain uses TRBV21-1 with TRBJ2-7; no DNA check was done on the table's D call, TRBD1. TRBV21-1 is marked as a pseudogene. This CDR3 spans 15 amino acids. CDR3 in amino acids: CASSKTLLGTYEQYF. CDR3 nucleotides: TGTGCCAGCAGCAAAACTCTTCTGGGCACCTACGAGCAGTACTTC.

This clone was observed a handful of times. The chain carries TRBV21-1 and TRBJ2-1; no check of the table's D call, TRBD2, against the DNA was made. TRBV21-1 is reported as a pseudogene. The CDR3 spans 15 residues. CDR3 DNA sequence: TGTGCCAGCAATGAGGGACTTTTCCCCCCAGGGGAGCAGTTCTTC. Encoded protein: CASNEGLFPPGEQFF.

This clone was picked up one time. The chain combines TRBV19 with TRBJ2-7, with 9 bases lining up with TRBD2. Germline CDR1 LNHDA, CDR2 SQIVND (reference sequence). Trimming removed 4 bases from V and 2 bases from J; junction bases left unmatched: 3. The length of the CDR3 is 14 residues. For the CDR3, the DNA is TGTGCCAGTAGTAGGACTAGCGCAACCTACGAGCAGTACTTC. It specifies CASSRTSATYEQYF.

This chain uses TRBV4-2 with TRBJ1-1; TRBD1 matches at 9 bases. The CDR3 runs 16 residues. The V segment lost 2 bases and the J segment 5 bases; nucleotides outside the gene matches: 9. Per germline, CDR1 LGHNA and CDR2 YNFKEQ. This CDR3 is CASSQIPGQGGTEAFF. The CDR3 DNA reads as TGTGCCAGCAGCCAAATTCCGGGACAGGGAGGGACTGAAGCTTTCTTT.